This TCR beta chain was documented in a study of cytomegalovirus exposure and HLA in healthy donors. About the research overall: The 90 to 150 validation repertoires used the same platform as the approximately 700 first-cohort repertoires (as reported by a later analysis). General study findings and limits: Subsequent analysis showed first-cohort TCR clusters tending to co-occur in some 120 validation repertoires. Usually a TCR sequence was rare, but some public TCRs were found in many donors.

About this clone: Its specificity is unknown.

In germline, CDR1 is SGDLS, CDR2 YYNGEE. V shed 0 bases, J shed 6 bases, and the junction held 4 bases outside the gene matches. The CDR3 loop spans 16 amino acids. From the approximately 120-subject validation cohort, which was separate from the roughly 710-subject first cohort, the donors were drawn. Measured with immunoSEQ multiplex PCR; TCRdb has only the in-frame clones, and not every one. In the table there are 110,000 to 150,000 clones, approximately 91% of which are singletons. This chain uses TRBV9 with TRBJ2-7, with 15 bases lining up with TRBD2. The sample was PBMCs. This receptor was identified in a man aged 18 to 29 in good health and CMV-seronegative. This CDR3 reads CASSVGTSGGAAEQYF. The CDR3 DNA reads TGTGCCAGCAGCGTAGGGACTAGCGGGGGGGCAGCCGAGCAGTACTTC.